A selection of T cell receptor beta chains follows, all from one sample in a study of beta chain features in type 1 diabetes. Measured with immunoSEQ multiplex PCR; TCRdb has only the in-frame clones, and not every one. The sample shows roughly 340,000 clones, 10% to 15% of them seen only once. The sequenced material came from naive CD4+ T cells from blood. The source of these receptors is a woman in her late teens or twenties with type 1 diabetes. CDR3s include the opening cysteine and the closing phenylalanine or tryptophan. D genes are given only for firm matches. Some rows have no size entry. The others give once, few or many, or a class for an expanded clone.

TRBD1,TRBJ2-1,.,TRBV11-2,CASSYNRGSSYNEQFF,TGTGCCAGCAGCTACAACAGGGGAAGCTCCTACAATGAGCAGTTCTTC
TRBD1,TRBJ2-1,.,TRBV5-1,CASSDQGQHNEQFF,TGCGCCAGCAGCGATCAGGGACAGCACAATGAGCAGTTCTTC
.,TRBJ2-1,.,TRBV18,CASSLRLYNEQFF,TGTGCCAGCTCCCTGCGACTGTACAATGAGCAGTTCTTC
.,TRBJ2-3,.,TRBV19,CASSSLYTDTQYF,TGTGCCAGTAGTTCTCTCTACACAGATACGCAGTATTTT
TRBD1,TRBJ1-5,few,TRBV27,CASSAGTGANQPQHF,TGTGCCAGCAGTGCCGGGACAGGGGCAAATCAGCCCCAGCATTTT
.,TRBJ2-6,.,TRBV2,CASRGPSGANVLTF,TGTGCCAGCAGGGGGCCCTCTGGGGCCAACGTCCTGACTTTC
TRBD1,TRBJ2-7,few,TRBV25-1,CASRTGVEQYF,TGTGCCAGCAGGACAGGGGTGGAACAGTACTTC
.,TRBJ2-3,few,TRBV5-1,CASSFPQGNTDTQYF,TGCGCCAGCAGCTTTCCCCAGGGGAACACAGATACGCAGTATTTT
.,TRBJ2-1,few,TRBV29-1,CSVGPASYNEQFF,TGCAGCGTTGGGCCCGCTTCCTACAATGAGCAGTTCTTC
.,TRBJ2-6,.,TRBV2,CASSEQGGAGANVLTF,TGTGCCAGCAGTGAACAAGGCGGCGCTGGGGCCAACGTCCTGACTTTC
.,TRBJ2-5,few,TRBV4-3,CASSSQGARGETQYF,TGCGCCAGCAGCTCCCAGGGTGCCAGGGGAGAGACCCAGTACTTC
.,TRBJ2-7,.,TRBV30,CAWSGTSIEQYF,TGTGCCTGGAGTGGAACTAGTATCGAGCAGTACTTC
TRBD1,TRBJ1-2,.,TRBV30,CAWSDDRGYSYTF,TGTGCCTGGAGTGATGACAGGGGGTACAGCTACACCTTC
TRBD1,TRBJ1-4,.,TRBV6-5,CASRPGGEEKLFF,TGTGCCAGCAGGCCAGGGGGTGAGGAAAAACTGTTTTTT
TRBD1,TRBJ2-7,.,TRBV7-2,CASSLRPLGQTSGEQYF,TGTGCCAGCAGCTTGAGACCCCTGGGACAGACTTCCGGCGAGCAGTACTTC
TRBD2,TRBJ2-7,few,TRBV9,CASSDSSGSYEQYF,TGTGCCAGCAGCGACTCTAGCGGCTCCTACGAGCAGTACTTC
.,TRBJ1-5,.,TRBV5-6,CASTRREGNQPQHF,TGTGCCAGCACCCGGAGGGAGGGGAATCAGCCCCAGCATTTT
TRBD1,TRBJ1-2,few,TRBV30,CAWSRQGRYGYTF,TGTGCCTGGTCCAGACAGGGACGCTATGGCTACACCTTC
.,TRBJ2-7,.,TRBV5-4,CASSLAYSGLSYEQYF,TGTGCCAGCAGCTTGGCTTATAGCGGTCTCTCCTACGAGCAGTACTTC
.,TRBJ2-5,few,TRBV5-1,CASSLLADQETQYF,TGCGCCAGCAGCTTGTTAGCGGACCAAGAGACCCAGTACTTC
.,TRBJ2-5,few,TRBV7-2,CASSPETQETQYF,TGTGCCAGCAGTCCGGAGACCCAAGAGACCCAGTACTTC
TRBD1,TRBJ2-1,few,TRBV30,CAWQGQIYNEQFF,TGTGCCTGGCAGGGACAGATATACAATGAGCAGTTCTTC
TRBD1,TRBJ2-7,.,TRBV7-2,CASSLVGTGVYEQYF,TGTGCCAGCAGCCTAGTTGGGACAGGGGTTTACGAGCAGTACTTC
TRBD2,TRBJ2-1,few,TRBV27,CASTQPGTSGNEQFF,TGTGCCAGCACCCAACCCGGGACTAGCGGCAATGAGCAGTTCTTC
.,TRBJ2-3,.,TRBV7-9,CASSFDQRRRDTQYF,TGTGCCAGCAGCTTCGATCAGCGCCGACGGGATACGCAGTATTTT
.,TRBJ2-3,.,TRBV30,CAWSTTTGSESDTQYF,TGTGCCTGGAGTACCACTACAGGGTCCGAGTCAGATACGCAGTATTTT
.,TRBJ2-5,few,TRBV29-1,CSVEAASSGLGEQYF,TGCAGCGTTGAAGCGGCGTCTAGTGGCCTCGGGGAGCAGTACTTC
.,TRBJ1-4,few,TRBV5-4,CASSFRGPNEKLFF,TGTGCCAGCAGCTTCAGAGGTCCTAATGAAAAACTGTTTTTT
.,TRBJ2-3,.,TRBV28,CASSPPVALSTDTQYF,TGTGCCAGCAGTCCTCCGGTTGCACTGTCGACAGATACGCAGTATTTT
TRBD1,TRBJ1-1,few,TRBV5-1,CASSKLGQANTEAFF,TGCGCCAGCTCGAAACTAGGACAGGCGAACACTGAAGCTTTCTTT
.,TRBJ2-3,few,TRBV4-3,CASSQDLVRSTDTQYF,TGCGCCAGCAGCCAAGATCTAGTCAGAAGCACAGATACGCAGTATTTT
.,TRBJ2-1,few,TRBV4-1,CASSQLRAGGEQFF,TGCGCCAGCAGCCAACTCCGGGCCGGGGGTGAGCAGTTCTTC
.,TRBJ2-7,.,TRBV6-5,CASSSPGYEQYF,TGTGCCAGCAGTTCCCCAGGGTACGAGCAGTACTTC
.,TRBJ1-2,few,TRBV20-1,CSASTGYGYTF,TGCAGTGCTAGTACAGGCTATGGCTACACCTTC
.,TRBJ2-3,.,TRBV7-2,CASSSSGADTQYF,TGTGCCAGCAGCTCCAGCGGAGCAGATACGCAGTATTTT
.,TRBJ2-5,few,TRBV11-2,CASSLQETQYF,TGTGCCAGCAGCCTACAAGAGACCCAGTACTTC
TRBD1,TRBJ2-1,few,TRBV28,CASSPGQNYNEQFF,TGTGCCAGCAGCCCGGGACAGAACTACAATGAGCAGTTCTTC
TRBD2,TRBJ2-5,.,TRBV28,CASSPSGRAWETQYF,TGTGCCAGCAGTCCCAGCGGGAGGGCCTGGGAGACCCAGTACTTC
TRBD1,TRBJ2-3,.,TRBV28,CASRSHPGQGAWDTQYF,TGTGCCAGCAGGTCGCACCCCGGACAGGGGGCTTGGGATACGCAGTATTTT
TRBD1,TRBJ2-3,few,TRBV30,CAWIPPGTGGDTQYF,TGTGCCTGGATCCCCCCCGGGACAGGTGGTGATACGCAGTATTTT